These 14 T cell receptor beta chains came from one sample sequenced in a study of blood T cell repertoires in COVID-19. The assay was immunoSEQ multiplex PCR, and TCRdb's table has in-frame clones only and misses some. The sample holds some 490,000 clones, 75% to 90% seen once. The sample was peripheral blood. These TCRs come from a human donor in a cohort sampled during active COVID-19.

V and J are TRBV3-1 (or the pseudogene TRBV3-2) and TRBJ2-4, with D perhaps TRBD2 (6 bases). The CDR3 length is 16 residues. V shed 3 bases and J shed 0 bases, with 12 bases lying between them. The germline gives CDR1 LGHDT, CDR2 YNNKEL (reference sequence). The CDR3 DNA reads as TGTGCCAGCAGCCAGGAGCGGGTACTAGCCAAAAACATTCAGTACTTC. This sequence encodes CASSQERVLAKNIQYF.

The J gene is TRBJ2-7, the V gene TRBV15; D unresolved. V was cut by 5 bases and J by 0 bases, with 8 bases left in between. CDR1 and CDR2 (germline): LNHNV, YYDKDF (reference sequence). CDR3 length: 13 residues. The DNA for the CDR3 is TGTGCCACCAGCGTAGGCGGCTCCTACGAGCAGTACTTC. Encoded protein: CATSVGGSYEQYF. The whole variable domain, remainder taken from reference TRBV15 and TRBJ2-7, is DAMVIQNPRYQVTQFGKPVTLSCSQTLNHNVMYWYQQKSSQAPKLLFHYYDKDFNNEADTPDNFQSRRPNTSFCFLDIRSPGLGDTAMYLCATSVGGSYEQYFGPGTRLTVT.

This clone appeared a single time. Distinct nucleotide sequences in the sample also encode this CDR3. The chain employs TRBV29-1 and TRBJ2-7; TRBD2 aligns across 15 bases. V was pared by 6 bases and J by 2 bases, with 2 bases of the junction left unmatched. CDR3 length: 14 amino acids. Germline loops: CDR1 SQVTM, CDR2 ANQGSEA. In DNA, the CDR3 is TGCAGCGTGAGGACTAGCGGGAGGGCCTACGAGCAGTACTTC. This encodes CSVRTSGRAYEQYF.

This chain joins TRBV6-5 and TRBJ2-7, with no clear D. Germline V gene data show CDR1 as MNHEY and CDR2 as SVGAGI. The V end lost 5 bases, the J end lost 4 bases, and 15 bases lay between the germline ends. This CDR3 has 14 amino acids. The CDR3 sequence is CASSITSQLYEQYF. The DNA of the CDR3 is TGTGCCAGCAGTATTACCTCACAGCTGTACGAGCAGTACTTC.

CDR3 amino acids: CASSDVYQETQYF. Written as DNA, the CDR3 is TGTGCCAGCAGTGACGTATACCAAGAGACCCAGTACTTC. The chain couples TRBV6-4 to TRBJ2-5; D remains ambiguous. The CDR3 consists of 13 residues. Trimming cost V 2 bases and J 0 bases, with 4 bases left between them. CDR1 is MRHNA and CDR2 is SNTAGT in the germline V gene.

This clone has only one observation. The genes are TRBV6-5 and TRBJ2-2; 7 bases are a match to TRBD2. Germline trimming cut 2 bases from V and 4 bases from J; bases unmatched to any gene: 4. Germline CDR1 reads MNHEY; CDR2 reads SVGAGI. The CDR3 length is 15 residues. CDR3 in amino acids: CASSYRTSPTGELFF. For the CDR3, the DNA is TGTGCCAGCAGTTACAGGACTAGTCCCACCGGGGAGCTGTTTTTT.

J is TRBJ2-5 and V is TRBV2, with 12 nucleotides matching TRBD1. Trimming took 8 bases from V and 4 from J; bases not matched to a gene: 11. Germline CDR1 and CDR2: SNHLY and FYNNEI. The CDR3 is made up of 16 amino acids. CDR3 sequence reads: CASSAIGTGGAETQYF. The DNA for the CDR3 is TGTGCCAGCTCCGCCATCGGGACAGGGGGCGCAGAGACCCAGTACTTC.

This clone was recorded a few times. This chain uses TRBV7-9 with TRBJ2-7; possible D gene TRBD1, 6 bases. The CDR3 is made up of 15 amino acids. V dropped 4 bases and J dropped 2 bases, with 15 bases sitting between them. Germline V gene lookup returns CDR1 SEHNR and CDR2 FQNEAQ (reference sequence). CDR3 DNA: TGTGCCAGCAGCTCACGGACAGTAACGACCTACGAGCAGTACTTC. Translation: CASSSRTVTTYEQYF.

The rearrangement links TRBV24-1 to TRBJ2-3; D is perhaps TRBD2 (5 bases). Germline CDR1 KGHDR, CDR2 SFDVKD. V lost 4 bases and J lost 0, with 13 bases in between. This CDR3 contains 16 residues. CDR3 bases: TGTGCCACCAGTGACCGCGGACTTTCTAGCACAGATACGCAGTATTTT. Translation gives CATSDRGLSSTDTQYF.

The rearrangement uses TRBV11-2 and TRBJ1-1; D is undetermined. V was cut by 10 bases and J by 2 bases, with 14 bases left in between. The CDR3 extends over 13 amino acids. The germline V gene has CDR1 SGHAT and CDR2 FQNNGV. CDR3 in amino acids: CATREPLNTEAFF. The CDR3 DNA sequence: TGTGCCACCCGAGAGCCCCTAAACACTGAAGCTTTCTTT.

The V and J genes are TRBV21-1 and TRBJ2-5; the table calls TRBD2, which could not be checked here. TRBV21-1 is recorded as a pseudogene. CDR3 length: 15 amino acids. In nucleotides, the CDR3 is TGTGCCAGCAGCAAACATGTAGCGGGGCAAGAGACCCAGTACTTC. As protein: CASSKHVAGQETQYF.

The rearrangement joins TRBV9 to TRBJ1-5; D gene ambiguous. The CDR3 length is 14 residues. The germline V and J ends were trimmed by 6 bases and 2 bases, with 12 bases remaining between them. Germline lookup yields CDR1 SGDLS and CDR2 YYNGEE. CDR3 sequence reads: CASTSPVGNQPQHF. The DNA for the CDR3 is TGTGCCAGCACATCCCCAGTGGGCAATCAGCCCCAGCATTTT.

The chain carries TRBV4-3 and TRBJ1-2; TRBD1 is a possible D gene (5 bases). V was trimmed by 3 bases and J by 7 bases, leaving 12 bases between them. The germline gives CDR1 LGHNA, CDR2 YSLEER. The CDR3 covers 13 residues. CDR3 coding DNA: TGCGCCAGCAGCCAGGACCGGGACTCTGGCTACACCTTC. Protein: CASSQDRDSGYTF.

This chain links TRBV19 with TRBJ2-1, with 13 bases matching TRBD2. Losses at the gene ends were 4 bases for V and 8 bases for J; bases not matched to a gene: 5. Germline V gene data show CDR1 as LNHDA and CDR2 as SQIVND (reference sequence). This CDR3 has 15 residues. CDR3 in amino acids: CASSTGTSGKDEQFF. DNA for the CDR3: TGTGCCAGTAGTACCGGGACTAGCGGGAAGGATGAGCAGTTCTTC.